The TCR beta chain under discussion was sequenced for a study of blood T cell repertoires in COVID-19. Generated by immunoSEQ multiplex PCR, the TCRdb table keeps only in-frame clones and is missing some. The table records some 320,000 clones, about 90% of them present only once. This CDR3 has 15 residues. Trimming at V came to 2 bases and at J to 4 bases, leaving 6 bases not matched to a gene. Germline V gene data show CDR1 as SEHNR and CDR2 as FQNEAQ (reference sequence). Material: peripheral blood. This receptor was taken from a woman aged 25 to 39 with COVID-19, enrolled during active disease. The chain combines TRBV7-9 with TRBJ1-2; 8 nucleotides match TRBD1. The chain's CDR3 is CASSLRGQEFYGYTF. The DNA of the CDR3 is TGTGCCAGCAGCTTAAGGGGACAGGAGTTCTATGGCTACACCTTC. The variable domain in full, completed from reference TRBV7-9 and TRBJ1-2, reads DTGVSQNPRHKITKRGQNVTFRCDPISEHNRLYWYRQTLGQGPEFLTYFQNEAQLEKSRLLSDRFSAERPKGSFSTLEIQRTEQGDSAMYLCASSLRGQEFYGYTFGSGTRLTVV.